This entry describes one TCR beta chain. Its antigen is currently unknown. Data came from immunoSEQ multiplex PCR; TCRdb stores just in-frame clones and leaves some out. The sample lists 30,000 to 40,000 clones, approximately 80% occurring once. This entry comes from a study of vaccination effects on CD4 cells after COVID-19. In the ViraFEST assay, antigen-specific CD4+ clonotypes were identified by expansion after peptide-pool stimulation. An approximately 10-day culture period preceded the isolation of CD4+ T cells. The cohort was immunized with two doses of either the BNT162b2 or mRNA-1273 vaccine. This CDR3 is 13 amino acids long. Between the trimmed V and J ends, which lost 4 bases and 8 bases, there was a span of 12 bases. CDR1 SNHLY and CDR2 FYNNEI come from the germline V gene.

The sample here was CD4+ T cells from PBMCs cultured with HCoV-NL63 spike peptides, taken after COVID-19 vaccination. The chain combines TRBV2 with TRBJ2-1, with a possible D match to TRBD1 (6 bases). This TCR derives from a human donor who received a COVID-19 vaccine. Some clones in this sample may be carry-over from other donors' samples. The CDR3 region has the DNA TGTGCCAGCAGTGCCGGGACAAAGGATGAGCAGTTCTTC. Translating gives CASSAGTKDEQFF.